A selection of T cell receptor beta chains follows, all from one sample in a study of blood T cell repertoires in COVID-19. The data were produced by immunoSEQ multiplex PCR, yet TCRdb's version contains in-frame clones alone and is incomplete. The top ten hold approximately 18% of the sample, which has roughly 100,000 clones, over 75% seen once. The sample was peripheral blood. These receptors came from a human donor in a cohort sampled during active COVID-19. The CDR3 runs from the conserved cysteine through the conserved F or W. Fields, in order: clone size, J gene, D gene, V gene, CDR3 DNA, CDR3 protein. D genes are given only for firm matches. The listing skips clone size in some rows; elsewhere it reads once, few, many or a size class.

abundance: -
j_gene: TRBJ2-2
d_gene: TRBD1
v_gene: TRBV28
CDR3nt: TGTGCCAGCAGCCCGGGTGGGACAGAGAACACCGGGGAGCTGTTTTTT
CDR3aa: CASSPGGTENTGELFF

abundance: -
j_gene: TRBJ2-1
d_gene: TRBD2
v_gene: TRBV7-2
CDR3nt: TGTGCCAGCAGCTTAGTCGGCGGGGGGGCCCCAAGTGAGCAGTTCTTC
CDR3aa: CASSLVGGGAPSEQFF

abundance: -
j_gene: TRBJ1-5
d_gene: -
v_gene: TRBV18
CDR3nt: TGTGCCAGCTCACCACTCGGGAGCGATCAGCCCCAGCATTTT
CDR3aa: CASSPLGSDQPQHF

abundance: once
j_gene: TRBJ1-3
d_gene: TRBD1
v_gene: TRBV19
CDR3nt: TGTGCCAGTAGTACAGATCTACACCGGACAGGCCCTGGAAACACCATATATTTT
CDR3aa: CASSTDLHRTGPGNTIYF

abundance: -
j_gene: TRBJ1-1
d_gene: TRBD1
v_gene: TRBV9
CDR3nt: TGTGCCAGCAGCCCAGGGGGGAACACTGAAGCTTTCTTT
CDR3aa: CASSPGGNTEAFF

abundance: -
j_gene: TRBJ2-3
d_gene: -
v_gene: TRBV7-6
CDR3nt: TGTGCCAGCAGCCCCTCCTCTAGCACAGATACGCAGTATTTT
CDR3aa: CASSPSSSTDTQYF

abundance: -
j_gene: TRBJ2-2
d_gene: TRBD1
v_gene: TRBV5-4
CDR3nt: TGTGCCAGCAGCCCAAACGAGGGGACAGCAAACACCGGGGAGCTGTTTTTT
CDR3aa: CASSPNEGTANTGELFF

abundance: -
j_gene: TRBJ2-7
d_gene: TRBD1
v_gene: TRBV11-3
CDR3nt: TGTGCCAGCAGCGCCGCCGGGACAGGGGATCGGTACGAGCAGTACTTC
CDR3aa: CASSAAGTGDRYEQYF

abundance: -
j_gene: TRBJ2-7
d_gene: -
v_gene: TRBV15
CDR3nt: TGTGCCACCAGCAGAGATGACAGAAGCTCCTACGAGCAGTACTTC
CDR3aa: CATSRDDRSSYEQYF

abundance: -
j_gene: TRBJ2-1
d_gene: TRBD2
v_gene: TRBV18
CDR3nt: TGTGCCAGCTCACCAGGAGCGGGGAGAAACAATGAGCAGTTCTTC
CDR3aa: CASSPGAGRNNEQFF

abundance: -
j_gene: TRBJ1-4
d_gene: -
v_gene: TRBV19
CDR3nt: TGTGCCAGTAGTATCCGGCAGGCGGGGCCGAATGAAAAACTGTTTTTT
CDR3aa: CASSIRQAGPNEKLFF

abundance: -
j_gene: TRBJ2-1
d_gene: TRBD1
v_gene: TRBV9
CDR3nt: TGTGCCAGCAGCGGCGGGGGACAGGGGAAAAATGAGCAGTTCTTC
CDR3aa: CASSGGGQGKNEQFF

abundance: -
j_gene: TRBJ2-7
d_gene: -
v_gene: TRBV28
CDR3nt: TGTGCCAGCAGTTTAAGCGCCTACGAGCAGTACTTC
CDR3aa: CASSLSAYEQYF

abundance: -
j_gene: TRBJ2-1
d_gene: TRBD2
v_gene: TRBV27
CDR3nt: TGTGCCAGTGGGTTGGCGGGGGGGATGAATGAGCAGTTCTTC
CDR3aa: CASGLAGGMNEQFF

abundance: -
j_gene: TRBJ2-4
d_gene: -
v_gene: TRBV6-1
CDR3nt: TGTGCCAGCAGTGAAGGCAGCGGGCAGATAAACATTCAGTACTTC
CDR3aa: CASSEGSGQINIQYF

abundance: few
j_gene: TRBJ1-5
d_gene: TRBD1
v_gene: TRBV4-1
CDR3nt: TGCGCCAGCAGCCAAGAAATACCGACAGGGGCATATCAGCCCCAGCATTTT
CDR3aa: CASSQEIPTGAYQPQHF

abundance: -
j_gene: TRBJ2-5
d_gene: -
v_gene: TRBV7-8
CDR3nt: TGTGCCAGCAGCTTGTCTCCAGCGTTAGAGACCCAGTACTTC
CDR3aa: CASSLSPALETQYF

abundance: -
j_gene: TRBJ1-3
d_gene: TRBD1
v_gene: TRBV5-1
CDR3nt: TGCGCCAGCAGCCAGGGACAGGAAGGAAACACCATATATTTT
CDR3aa: CASSQGQEGNTIYF

abundance: -
j_gene: TRBJ1-2
d_gene: TRBD1
v_gene: TRBV19
CDR3nt: TGTGCCAGTACTCGGACAGGGGGCGACTATGGCTACACCTTC
CDR3aa: CASTRTGGDYGYTF

abundance: -
j_gene: TRBJ2-4
d_gene: TRBD2
v_gene: TRBV9
CDR3nt: TGTGCCAGCAGCGGTCCGGGGGGCAAAAACATTCAGTACTTC
CDR3aa: CASSGPGGKNIQYF

abundance: -
j_gene: TRBJ2-7
d_gene: TRBD2
v_gene: TRBV7-9
CDR3nt: TGTGCCAGCAGCTCCGCCCCGGGGGGGGACTCCTACGAGCAGTACTTC
CDR3aa: CASSSAPGGDSYEQYF

abundance: -
j_gene: TRBJ1-5
d_gene: -
v_gene: TRBV19
CDR3nt: TGTGCCAGTAGTACTTGGACAGTTAGCAATCAGCCCCAGCATTTT
CDR3aa: CASSTWTVSNQPQHF

abundance: -
j_gene: TRBJ1-2
d_gene: TRBD1
v_gene: TRBV29-1
CDR3nt: TGCAGCGTTGAAGGGACAGGGCACTATGGCTACACCTTC
CDR3aa: CSVEGTGHYGYTF

abundance: -
j_gene: TRBJ1-6
d_gene: -
v_gene: TRBV6-5
CDR3nt: TGTGCCAGTACAATCCCGGGACACAGAAATTCACCCCTCCACTTT
CDR3aa: CASTIPGHRNSPLHF

abundance: -
j_gene: TRBJ1-1
d_gene: TRBD1
v_gene: TRBV19
CDR3nt: TGTGCCAGTAGTTACAGACAGGGCACTGAAGCTTTCTTT
CDR3aa: CASSYRQGTEAFF

abundance: -
j_gene: TRBJ2-3
d_gene: -
v_gene: TRBV4-2
CDR3nt: TGTGCCAGCAGCCAAGGGCTTAGCGCAGGGAGGACAGATACGCAGTATTTT
CDR3aa: CASSQGLSAGRTDTQYF

abundance: -
j_gene: TRBJ1-1
d_gene: -
v_gene: TRBV28
CDR3nt: TGTGCCAGCAGACTACTCACTGAAGCTTTCTTT
CDR3aa: CASRLLTEAFF

abundance: -
j_gene: TRBJ2-5
d_gene: TRBD2
v_gene: TRBV18
CDR3nt: TGTGCCAGCACCCGGACTAGCGGTCAAGAGACCCAGTACTTC
CDR3aa: CASTRTSGQETQYF

abundance: once
j_gene: TRBJ1-2
d_gene: TRBD1
v_gene: TRBV4-2
CDR3nt: TGTGCCAGCAGCCAAGATCTTGGACAGGGGGCTTATGGCTACACCTTC
CDR3aa: CASSQDLGQGAYGYTF

abundance: -
j_gene: TRBJ2-7
d_gene: -
v_gene: TRBV5-1
CDR3nt: TGCGCCAGCAGCCCGGACAGCCGGCCCTTCAGTGAGCAGTACTTC
CDR3aa: CASSPDSRPFSEQYF

abundance: -
j_gene: TRBJ2-3
d_gene: -
v_gene: TRBV7-8
CDR3nt: TGTGCCAGCAGCCGGTGGGGGGGCACAGATACGCAGTATTTT
CDR3aa: CASSRWGGTDTQYF

abundance: -
j_gene: TRBJ2-3
d_gene: TRBD2
v_gene: TRBV7-9
CDR3nt: TGTGCCAGCAGCTTAGGTCTAGCGGGGGGTTCAGATACGCAGTATTTT
CDR3aa: CASSLGLAGGSDTQYF

abundance: -
j_gene: TRBJ1-1
d_gene: -
v_gene: TRBV3-1/TRBV3-2
CDR3nt: TGTGCCAGCAGCCGAGGGGGGGGAGGGACTGAAGCTTTCTTT
CDR3aa: CASSRGGGGTEAFF

abundance: -
j_gene: TRBJ1-5
d_gene: -
v_gene: TRBV21-1
CDR3nt: TGTGCCAGCATCCACGGGGGGGGGACTCCATGCAGGCAGCCCCAGCATTTT
CDR3aa: CASIHGGGTPCRQPQHF

abundance: -
j_gene: TRBJ2-3
d_gene: -
v_gene: TRBV18
CDR3nt: TGTGCCAGCTCATGGGCCTCCTTGAAAACAGGGTTGAGCACAGATACGCAGTATTTT
CDR3aa: CASSWASLKTGLSTDTQYF

abundance: -
j_gene: TRBJ2-5
d_gene: TRBD1
v_gene: TRBV7-9
CDR3nt: TGTGCCAGCAGCTTATTCGCAGGGGGCGCAGAGACCCAGTACTTC
CDR3aa: CASSLFAGGAETQYF

abundance: -
j_gene: TRBJ2-3
d_gene: -
v_gene: TRBV7-3
CDR3nt: TGTGCCAGCAGTTCTAGGGTGGGGGCCCTGGATACGCAGTATTTT
CDR3aa: CASSSRVGALDTQYF

abundance: -
j_gene: TRBJ2-1
d_gene: -
v_gene: TRBV11-2
CDR3nt: TGTGCCAGCAGACCGACTCCCTCCTACAATGAGCAGTTCTTC
CDR3aa: CASRPTPSYNEQFF

abundance: -
j_gene: TRBJ1-1
d_gene: TRBD1
v_gene: TRBV9
CDR3nt: TGTGCCAGCAGCGCAACCCTACATACGGGGACAGGGGATGTCACTGAAGCTTTCTTT
CDR3aa: CASSATLHTGTGDVTEAFF

abundance: -
j_gene: TRBJ2-1
d_gene: -
v_gene: TRBV15
CDR3nt: TGTGCCACCAGCAGAGAGGGCTTGGGCAATGAGCAGTTCTTC
CDR3aa: CATSREGLGNEQFF

abundance: -
j_gene: TRBJ2-2
d_gene: -
v_gene: TRBV7-6
CDR3nt: TGTGCCAGCAGCTTAGTGGCCGGGACTCTAGGCACCGGGGAGCTGTTTTTT
CDR3aa: CASSLVAGTLGTGELFF

abundance: -
j_gene: TRBJ1-5
d_gene: -
v_gene: TRBV30
CDR3nt: TGTGCCTGGAGTAAACAGGCGTATCAGCCCCAGCATTTT
CDR3aa: CAWSKQAYQPQHF

abundance: -
j_gene: TRBJ2-1
d_gene: -
v_gene: TRBV7-2
CDR3nt: TGTGCCAGCACCATGCGAGATGAGCAGTTCTTC
CDR3aa: CASTMRDEQFF

abundance: few
j_gene: TRBJ1-2
d_gene: TRBD1
v_gene: TRBV28
CDR3nt: TGTGCCAGCAGTTTGAGGACAGGGAACCACACCTTC
CDR3aa: CASSLRTGNHTF

abundance: -
j_gene: TRBJ2-1
d_gene: TRBD2
v_gene: TRBV29-1
CDR3nt: TGCAGCGCGGGGGGGCGTGAGCAGTTCTTC
CDR3aa: CSAGGREQFF

abundance: -
j_gene: TRBJ2-1
d_gene: TRBD2
v_gene: TRBV4-1
CDR3nt: TGCGCCAGCAGCCAAGTCTCTCTAGCGGACCTTTACAATGAGCAGTTCTTC
CDR3aa: CASSQVSLADLYNEQFF

abundance: -
j_gene: TRBJ1-6
d_gene: TRBD1
v_gene: TRBV5-1
CDR3nt: TGCGCCAGCAGCCTCGGGACAGCACGGGATTCACCCCTCCACTTT
CDR3aa: CASSLGTARDSPLHF

abundance: once
j_gene: TRBJ2-3
d_gene: -
v_gene: TRBV5-4
CDR3nt: TGTGCCAGCAGCTTCCAGACCCGGGCAGATACGCAGTATTTT
CDR3aa: CASSFQTRADTQYF

abundance: -
j_gene: TRBJ1-4
d_gene: -
v_gene: TRBV7-8
CDR3nt: TGTGCCAGCAGCTTAGATGCACAGGCCCTAAAGGGTGAAAAACTGTTTTTT
CDR3aa: CASSLDAQALKGEKLFF

abundance: few
j_gene: TRBJ2-2
d_gene: -
v_gene: TRBV7-9
CDR3nt: TGTGCCAGCAGCGTTAGGAACACCGGGGAGCTGTTTTTT
CDR3aa: CASSVRNTGELFF

abundance: -
j_gene: TRBJ1-1
d_gene: TRBD1
v_gene: TRBV9
CDR3nt: TGTGCCAGCAGCGCGACAGGGTTGAACACTGAAGCTTTCTTT
CDR3aa: CASSATGLNTEAFF

abundance: -
j_gene: TRBJ2-5
d_gene: TRBD1
v_gene: TRBV10-3
CDR3nt: TGTGCCATCAGTGACGAGGGGGCAGAAGAGACCCAGTACTTC
CDR3aa: CAISDEGAEETQYF

abundance: -
j_gene: TRBJ2-1
d_gene: TRBD2
v_gene: TRBV27
CDR3nt: TGTGCCAGCAGTTTATTGCCCGGGGGACTAGAGCAGTTCTTC
CDR3aa: CASSLLPGGLEQFF

abundance: -
j_gene: TRBJ1-3
d_gene: -
v_gene: TRBV5-1
CDR3nt: TGCGCCAGCCGCTTGGGAGAGAGCTCTGGAAACACCATATATTTT
CDR3aa: CASRLGESSGNTIYF

abundance: -
j_gene: TRBJ2-3
d_gene: -
v_gene: TRBV7-8
CDR3nt: TGTGCCAGCAGCTTAGTAGCGAGGGTTCTTAGCACAGATACGCAGTATTTT
CDR3aa: CASSLVARVLSTDTQYF

abundance: -
j_gene: TRBJ1-1
d_gene: -
v_gene: TRBV12-3/TRBV12-4
CDR3nt: TGTGCCAGCAGCCCCCAGGGGTTGGCTTTCTTT
CDR3aa: CASSPQGLAFF

abundance: -
j_gene: TRBJ2-7
d_gene: -
v_gene: TRBV14
CDR3nt: TGTGCCAGCAGTCCTTGGGCGGGGATCACCTACGAGCAGTACTTC
CDR3aa: CASSPWAGITYEQYF

abundance: -
j_gene: TRBJ2-5
d_gene: TRBD2
v_gene: TRBV7-9
CDR3nt: TGTGCCAGCAGGGGGACTAGCGGGGCCCCCGAGACCCAGTACTTC
CDR3aa: CASRGTSGAPETQYF

abundance: -
j_gene: TRBJ2-3
d_gene: -
v_gene: TRBV6-5
CDR3nt: TGTGCCAGCAGCCTGACTAGTTCGCCAGATACGCAGTATTTT
CDR3aa: CASSLTSSPDTQYF